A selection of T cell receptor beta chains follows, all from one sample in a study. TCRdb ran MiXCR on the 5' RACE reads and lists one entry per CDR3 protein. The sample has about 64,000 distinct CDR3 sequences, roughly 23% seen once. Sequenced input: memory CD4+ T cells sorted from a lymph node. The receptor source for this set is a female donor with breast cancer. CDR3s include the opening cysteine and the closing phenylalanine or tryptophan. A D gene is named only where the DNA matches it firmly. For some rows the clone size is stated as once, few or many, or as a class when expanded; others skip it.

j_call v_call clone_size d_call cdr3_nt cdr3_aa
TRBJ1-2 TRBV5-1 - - TGCGCCAGCAACCCCCGCGAGTGTGGGGGCTACACCTTC CASNPRECGGYTF
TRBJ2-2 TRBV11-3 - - TGTGCCAGCAGCTTACGCGGCGGAGGGAACACCGGGGAGCTGTTTTTT CASSLRGGGNTGELFF
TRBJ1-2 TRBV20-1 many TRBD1 TGCAGTGCTAGAACGGGACAGGGATGGGGCTACACCTTC CSARTGQGWGYTF
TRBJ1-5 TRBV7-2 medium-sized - TGTGCCAGCAGCTTAGCAGGGGCAGGGCAGCCCCAGCATTTT CASSLAGAGQPQHF
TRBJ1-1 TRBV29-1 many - TGCAGCGTCAACCAGGGTAGGGGCACTGAAGCTTTCTTT CSVNQGRGTEAFF
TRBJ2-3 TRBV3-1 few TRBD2 TGTGCCAGCAGCCAAGCCGGGACTACCGGCACAGATACGCAGTATTTT CASSQAGTTGTDTQYF
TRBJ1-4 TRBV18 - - TGTGCCAGCTCACTTCGTCAGACTAATGAAAAACTGTTTTTT CASSLRQTNEKLFF
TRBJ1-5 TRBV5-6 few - TGTGCCAGCAGCTTGTGGGACTCGAACAATCAGCCCCAGCATTTT CASSLWDSNNQPQHF
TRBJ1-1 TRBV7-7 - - TGTGCTAGCAGCTTATTAGGGGAAAACACTGAAGCTTTCTTT CASSLLGENTEAFF
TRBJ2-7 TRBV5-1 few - TGCGCCAGCAGCTTGGGGGCGTCTTTCGGGCGCGAGCAGTACTTC CASSLGASFGREQYF
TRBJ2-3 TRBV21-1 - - TGTGCCAGCAGCACCCGGGACCTCCGAAGCACAGATACGCAGTATTTT CASSTRDLRSTDTQYF
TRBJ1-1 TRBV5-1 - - TGCGCCAGCAGCTTGGAAGGGGGGGGATTCTTT CASSLEGGGFF
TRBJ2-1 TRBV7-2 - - TGTGCCAGCAGATCCGACAGTGCTGAGCAGTTCTTC CASRSDSAEQFF
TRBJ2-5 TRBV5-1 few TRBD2 TGCGCCAGCAGCTTGGCTAGTAGCGGGAGAGAGACCCAGTACTTC CASSLASSGRETQYF
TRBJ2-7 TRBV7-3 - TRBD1 TGTGCCAGCAGCTCTCAACAGGGGGCGGAGCAGTACTTC CASSSQQGAEQYF
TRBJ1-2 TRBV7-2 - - TGTGCCAGCAGCGTCAACAGCAACTATGGCTACACCTTC CASSVNSNYGYTF
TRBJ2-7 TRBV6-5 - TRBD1 TGTGCCAGCAGCCGAGGGACAGGGGACGAGCAGTACTTC CASSRGTGDEQYF
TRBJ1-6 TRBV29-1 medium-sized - TGCAGCGCAAAGCAGGAAAATGATTCACCCCTCCACTTT CSAKQENDSPLHF
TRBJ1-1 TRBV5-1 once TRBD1 TGCGCCAGCAGCCAAAAAACCCGACAGGGGCTAGCTGAAGCTTTCTTT CASSQKTRQGLAEAFF
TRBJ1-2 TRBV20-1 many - TGCAGTGCTAGTGTAGACAACTATGGCTACACCTTC CSASVDNYGYTF
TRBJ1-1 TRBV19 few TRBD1 TGTGCCAGTACCTCCAGGGGGGTTTGGACTGAAGCTTTCTTT CASTSRGVWTEAFF
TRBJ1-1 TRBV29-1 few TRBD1 TGCAGCGTTGTAGTACAGGGGGCTTTCTTT CSVVVQGAFF
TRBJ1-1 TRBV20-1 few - TGCAGTGCTAGTGGGACTGAAGCTTTCTTT CSASGTEAFF